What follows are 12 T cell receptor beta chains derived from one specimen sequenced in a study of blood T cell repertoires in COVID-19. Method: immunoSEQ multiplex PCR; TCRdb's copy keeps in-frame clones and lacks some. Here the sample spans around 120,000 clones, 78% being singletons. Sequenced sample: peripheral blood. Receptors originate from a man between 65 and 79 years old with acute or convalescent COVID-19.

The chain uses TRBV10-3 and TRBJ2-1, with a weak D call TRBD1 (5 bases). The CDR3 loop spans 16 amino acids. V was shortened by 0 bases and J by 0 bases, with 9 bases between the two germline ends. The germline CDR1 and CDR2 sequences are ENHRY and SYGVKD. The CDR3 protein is CAISESPRASYNEQFF. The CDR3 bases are TGTGCCATCAGTGAGTCGCCCAGGGCCTCCTACAATGAGCAGTTCTTC.

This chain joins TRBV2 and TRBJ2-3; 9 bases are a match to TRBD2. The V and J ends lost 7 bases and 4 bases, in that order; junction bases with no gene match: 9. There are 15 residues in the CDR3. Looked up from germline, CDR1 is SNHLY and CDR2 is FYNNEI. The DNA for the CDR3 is TGTGCCAGCATCCCTTCGGGACTAGCAGCAGATACGCAGTATTTT. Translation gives CASIPSGLAADTQYF.

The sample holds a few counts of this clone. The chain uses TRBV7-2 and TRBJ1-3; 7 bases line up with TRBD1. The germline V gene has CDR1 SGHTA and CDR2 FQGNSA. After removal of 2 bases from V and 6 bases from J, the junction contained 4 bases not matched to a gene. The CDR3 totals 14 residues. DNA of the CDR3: TGTGCCAGCAGCTTACTAGGACAGGCAAACACCATATATTTT. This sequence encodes CASSLLGQANTIYF.

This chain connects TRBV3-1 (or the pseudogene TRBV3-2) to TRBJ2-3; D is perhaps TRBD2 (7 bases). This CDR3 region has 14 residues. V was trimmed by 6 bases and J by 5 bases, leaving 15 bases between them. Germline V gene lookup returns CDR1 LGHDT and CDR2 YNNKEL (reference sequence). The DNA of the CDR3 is TGTGCCAGCAGAGAAGGGGGGGCGGAAGATACGCAGTATTTT. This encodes CASREGGAEDTQYF.

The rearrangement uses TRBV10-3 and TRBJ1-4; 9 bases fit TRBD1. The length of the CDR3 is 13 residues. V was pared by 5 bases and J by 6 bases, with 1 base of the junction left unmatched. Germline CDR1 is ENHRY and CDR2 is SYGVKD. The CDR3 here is CAISRDRDEKLFF. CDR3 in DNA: TGTGCCATCAGTAGGGACAGGGATGAAAAACTGTTTTTT.

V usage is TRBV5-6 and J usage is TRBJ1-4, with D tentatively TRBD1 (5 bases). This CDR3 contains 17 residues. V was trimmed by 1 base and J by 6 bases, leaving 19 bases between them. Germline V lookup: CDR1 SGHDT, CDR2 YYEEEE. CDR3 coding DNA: TGTGCCAGCAGCTTGAGTCAGGGATCTTGGTCGGATGAAAAACTGTTTTTT. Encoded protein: CASSLSQGSWSDEKLFF.

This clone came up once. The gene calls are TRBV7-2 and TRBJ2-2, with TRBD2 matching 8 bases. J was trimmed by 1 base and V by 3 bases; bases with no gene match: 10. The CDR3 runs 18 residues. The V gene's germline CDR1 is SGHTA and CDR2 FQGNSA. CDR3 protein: CASSFIRGGPLNTGELFF. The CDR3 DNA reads TGTGCCAGCAGCTTCATACGCGGGGGGCCATTGAACACCGGGGAGCTGTTTTTT.

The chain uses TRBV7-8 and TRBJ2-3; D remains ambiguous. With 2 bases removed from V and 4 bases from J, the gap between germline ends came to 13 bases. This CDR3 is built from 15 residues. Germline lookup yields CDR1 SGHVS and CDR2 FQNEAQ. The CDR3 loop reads CASSLSGPRADTQYF. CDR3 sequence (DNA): TGTGCCAGCAGCTTATCGGGTCCACGGGCAGATACGCAGTATTTT.

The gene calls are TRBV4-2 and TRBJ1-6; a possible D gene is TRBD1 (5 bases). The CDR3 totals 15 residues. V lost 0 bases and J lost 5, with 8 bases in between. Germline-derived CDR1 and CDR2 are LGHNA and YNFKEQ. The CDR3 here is CASSQDKGHNSPLHF. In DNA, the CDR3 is TGTGCCAGCAGCCAAGACAAGGGGCATAATTCACCCCTCCACTTT.

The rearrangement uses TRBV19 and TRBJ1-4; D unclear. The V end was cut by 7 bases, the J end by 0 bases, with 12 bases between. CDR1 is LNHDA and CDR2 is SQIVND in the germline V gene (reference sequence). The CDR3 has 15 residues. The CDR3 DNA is TGTGCCAGTAAGTTACAGACTACAACTAATGAAAAACTGTTTTTT. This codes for CASKLQTTTNEKLFF. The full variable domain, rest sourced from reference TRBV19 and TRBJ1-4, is DGGITQSPKYLFRKEGQNVTLSCEQNLNHDAMYWYRQDPGQGLRLIYYSQIVNDFQKGDIAEGYSVSREKKESFPLTVTSAQKNPTAFYLCASKLQTTTNEKLFFGSGTQLSVL.

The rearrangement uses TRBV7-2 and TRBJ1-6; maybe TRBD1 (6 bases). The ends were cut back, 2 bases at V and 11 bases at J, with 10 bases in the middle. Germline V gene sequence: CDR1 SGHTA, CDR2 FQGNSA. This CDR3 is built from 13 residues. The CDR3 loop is CASSLTGHAPLHF. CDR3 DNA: TGTGCCAGCAGCTTAACGGGACACGCACCCCTCCACTTT. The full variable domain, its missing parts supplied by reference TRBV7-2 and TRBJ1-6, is GAGVSQSPSNKVTEKGKDVELRCDPISGHTALYWYRQSLGQGLEFLIYFQGNSAPDKSGLPSDRFSAERTGGSVSTLTIQRTQQEDSAVYLCASSLTGHAPLHFGNGTRLTVT.

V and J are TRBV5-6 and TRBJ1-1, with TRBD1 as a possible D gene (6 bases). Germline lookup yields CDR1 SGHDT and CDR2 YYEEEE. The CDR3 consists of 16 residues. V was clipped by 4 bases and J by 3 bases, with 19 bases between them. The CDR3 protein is CASSLEGGRTYTEAFF. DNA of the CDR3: TGTGCCAGCAGCCTCGAAGGGGGTAGGACCTACACTGAAGCTTTCTTT.